The rows below give T cell receptor beta chains drawn from one sample of a study of cytomegalovirus exposure and HLA in healthy donors. This table comes from immunoSEQ multiplex PCR, and its TCRdb copy is limited to in-frame clones, with some not included. This sample has 150,000 to 200,000 clones; roughly 80% occur once, and the top ten carry about 12%. Sequenced material: PBMCs. The receptors come from a woman aged 50 to 60 in good health and CMV-seropositive. Each CDR3 is given with its conserved first and last residue. Each record gives: CDR3 DNA, CDR3 protein, D gene, clone size, V gene, J gene. D genes are given only for firm matches. Size values are once, few and many counts, or a class for expanded clones, and some rows have none.

CDR3 DNA: TGTGCCAGCAGTTGGGCCCTGAAGGGGTATGGCTACACCTTC
CDR3 protein: CASSWALKGYGYTF
D gene: -
clone size: -
V gene: TRBV5-4
J gene: TRBJ1-2

CDR3 DNA: TGTGCCAGTAGTATCACTCAGGAAGACTATAATTCACCCCTCCACTTT
CDR3 protein: CASSITQEDYNSPLHF
D gene: -
clone size: -
V gene: TRBV19
J gene: TRBJ1-6

CDR3 DNA: TGTGCCAGCAGCGCATACAGGGGGCCCGGGGAGCTGTTTTTT
CDR3 protein: CASSAYRGPGELFF
D gene: TRBD1
clone size: few
V gene: TRBV9
J gene: TRBJ2-2

CDR3 DNA: TGTGCCAGCAGTGAAGCGATCGTCAGGGGGCAGTACTTC
CDR3 protein: CASSEAIVRGQYF
D gene: -
clone size: few
V gene: TRBV6-1
J gene: TRBJ2-7

CDR3 DNA: TGTGCCAGCAGCCAAGATGGACTAGCGGGGGTCAGGGATACGCAGTATTTT
CDR3 protein: CASSQDGLAGVRDTQYF
D gene: TRBD2
clone size: -
V gene: TRBV14
J gene: TRBJ2-3

CDR3 DNA: TGCGCCAGCAGCCACGGACTAGCGGGGGCAAATAATGAGCAGTTCTTC
CDR3 protein: CASSHGLAGANNEQFF
D gene: TRBD2
clone size: -
V gene: TRBV5-1
J gene: TRBJ2-1

CDR3 DNA: TGCAGCGTTGAATTCGGGGATGGCTACACCTTC
CDR3 protein: CSVEFGDGYTF
D gene: -
clone size: -
V gene: TRBV29-1
J gene: TRBJ1-2

CDR3 DNA: TGTGCCAGCCAGTTCGGGGAAAACACTGAAGCTTTCTTT
CDR3 protein: CASQFGENTEAFF
D gene: -
clone size: -
V gene: TRBV18
J gene: TRBJ1-1

CDR3 DNA: TGTGCCAGCAGCTTAACGGGTTATGGCTACACCTTC
CDR3 protein: CASSLTGYGYTF
D gene: -
clone size: -
V gene: TRBV7-2
J gene: TRBJ1-2

CDR3 DNA: TGTGCCATCAGTGAGGGGGCGGGGGCCCAAGAGACCCAGTACTTC
CDR3 protein: CAISEGAGAQETQYF
D gene: -
clone size: -
V gene: TRBV10-3
J gene: TRBJ2-5

CDR3 DNA: TGCAGCGTTGAGCGGGGTGGAGGCTACACCTTC
CDR3 protein: CSVERGGGYTF
D gene: -
clone size: few
V gene: TRBV29-1
J gene: TRBJ1-2

CDR3 DNA: TGTGCCAGCAGCGGTACAGGGATGGATACGCAGTATTTT
CDR3 protein: CASSGTGMDTQYF
D gene: -
clone size: -
V gene: TRBV28
J gene: TRBJ2-3

CDR3 DNA: TGTGCCAGCAGCTCTCGGGGCGGGGAGAACACCGGGGAGCTGTTTTTT
CDR3 protein: CASSSRGGENTGELFF
D gene: -
clone size: -
V gene: TRBV7-3
J gene: TRBJ2-2